The 5 T cell receptor beta chains below all came from one sample that was sequenced in a study of blood T cells in healthy people across ages. Through a sample-barcoded 5' primer and a J-beta primer mix, a second PCR was run for about 6 to 11 cycles. TCRdb called the 5' RACE reads again in MiXCR, with one record for every CDR3 protein. Among about 290,000 distinct CDR3 sequences listed, around 29% were seen once. The sequenced sample consisted of blood. Receptor source: a woman in her seventies in good health.

This clonotype showed up just a few times. V and J are TRBV7-2 and TRBJ2-3; a weak D match, TRBD1 (6 bases). The CDR3 length is 13 residues. The germline V gene encodes CDR1 SGHTA and CDR2 FQGNSA. V was trimmed by 5 bases and J by 4 bases, leaving 10 bases between them. The CDR3 region has the DNA TGTGCCAGCAGCCCGGGACACCCAGATACGCAGTATTTT. This codes for CASSPGHPDTQYF. The entire variable domain, with the rest obtained from reference TRBV7-2 and TRBJ2-3, is as follows: GAGVSQSPSNKVTEKGKDVELRCDPISGHTALYWYRQSLGQGLEFLIYFQGNSAPDKSGLPSDRFSAERTGGSVSTLTIQRTQQEDSAVYLCASSPGHPDTQYFGPGTRLTVL.

The chain joins TRBV20-1 to TRBJ2-7; D may be TRBD1 (6 bases). The CDR3 is made up of 13 amino acids. Germline assignment: CDR1 DFQATT and CDR2 SNEGSKA (reference sequence). Deletions cut 3 bases from V and 3 bases from J, with 12 bases between. CDR3 sequence reads: CSASLGDNYEQYF. As DNA, the CDR3 is TGCAGTGCTAGTCTAGGGGACAACTACGAGCAGTACTTC.

The V and J genes are TRBV24-1 and TRBJ2-1; 8 nucleotides agree with TRBD2. The length of the CDR3 is 15 residues. V shed 3 bases and J 9 bases; nucleotides not matched to a gene: 9. Germline CDR1 and CDR2: KGHDR and SFDVKD. In DNA form, the CDR3 reads TGTGCCACCAGTGATCCGAGCGGGAGAATAGGTGAGCAGTTCTTC. It encodes CATSDPSGRIGEQFF.

This chain connects TRBV5-1 to TRBJ2-7; perhaps D is TRBD1 or TRBD2 (5 bases each). The germline V and J ends were trimmed by 0 bases and 1 base, with 17 bases remaining between them. The CDR3 totals 17 residues. CDR1 is SGHRS, CDR2 YFSETQ, per germline. The CDR3 spells CASSLEGPRTTSYEQYF. The CDR3 DNA reads TGCGCCAGCAGCTTGGAGGGACCGCGAACGACTTCCTACGAGCAGTACTTC. Full variable domain (rest looked up from reference TRBV5-1 and TRBJ2-7): KAGVTQTPRYLIKTRGQQVTLSCSPISGHRSVSWYQQTPGQGLQFLFEYFSETQRNKGNFPGRFSGRQFSNSRSEMNVSTLELGDSALYLCASSLEGPRTTSYEQYFGPGTRLTVT.

To note about this clonotype: A much larger clone sits a single nucleotide away, making a read error possible. The rearrangement joins TRBV7-2 to TRBJ2-3; unclear D gene. CDR3 size: 13 residues. V lost 0 bases and J 4 bases, leaving 5 bases between the germline ends. Germline CDR1 and CDR2: SGHTA and FQGNSA. The CDR3 sequence: CASSLAAADTQYF. The CDR3 DNA is TGTGCCAGCAGCTTAGCGGCCGCAGATACGCAGTATTTT.